The clone carrying this T cell receptor beta chain has just a few counts. The source of the sample is a study of blood T cell repertoires in COVID-19. At the level of the study: Sources were T cells, B-cell-depleted T cells, or PBMCs; the material itself was cDNA or gDNA.

TCRdb keeps only in-frame clones here, not all; method: immunoSEQ multiplex PCR. The table lists about 180,000 clones, around 83% of them singletons. Germline assignment: CDR1 SGDLS and CDR2 YYNGEE. V dropped 0 bases and J dropped 8 bases, with 6 bases sitting between them. The CDR3 has 12 amino acids. The rearrangement links TRBV9 to TRBJ2-1, with TRBD1 as a possible D gene (6 bases). The TCR was taken from a woman between 65 and 79 years old with COVID-19, enrolled during active disease. Sequencing input: peripheral blood. The CDR3 sequence is CASSVAGDEQFF. The CDR3, as DNA: TGTGCCAGCAGCGTAGCAGGGGATGAGCAGTTCTTC. The variable domain in full, completed from reference TRBV9 and TRBJ2-1, reads DSGVTQTPKHLITATGQRVTLRCSPRSGDLSVYWYQQSLDQGLQFLIQYYNGEERAKGNILERFSAQQFPDLHSELNLSSLELGDSALYFCASSVAGDEQFFGPGTRLTVL.